This TCR beta chain was identified during a study of blood T cells in healthy people across ages. A sample-barcoded 5' primer and a J-beta primer mix were used in a second PCR of roughly 6 to 11 cycles. Each CDR3 protein gets one entry after TCRdb re-called the 5' RACE reads with MiXCR. The sample holds about 1.4 million distinct CDR3 sequences, around 55% seen once. PBMCs numbering at least 7 million were isolated per sample. CDR1 and CDR2 (germline): SGHRS, YFSETQ. V was trimmed by 4 bases and J by 3 bases, leaving 14 bases between them. There are 14 residues in the CDR3. Sequencing input: blood. The V call is TRBV5-1, the J call TRBJ2-7; D may be TRBD2 (6 bases). This TCR came from a man between 18 and 35 years old in good health. The CDR3 DNA reads as TGCGCCAGCAGCCCGGCGGGGCACGACTACGAGCAGTACTTC. This translates into CASSPAGHDYEQYF. The entire variable domain, with the rest obtained from reference TRBV5-1 and TRBJ2-7, is as follows: KAGVTQTPRYLIKTRGQQVTLSCSPISGHRSVSWYQQTPGQGLQFLFEYFSETQRNKGNFPGRFSGRQFSNSRSEMNVSTLELGDSALYLCASSPAGHDYEQYFGPGTRLTVT.